Listed below are T cell receptor beta chains from one sample, sequenced in a study of cytomegalovirus exposure and HLA in healthy donors. The protocol was immunoSEQ multiplex PCR, while the TCRdb copy is restricted to in-frame clones and leaves out a portion. In the table there are around 130,000 clones, less than 85% of which are singletons. The specimen was PBMCs. These receptors were obtained from a man aged 35 to 55 in good health and CMV-seronegative. CDR3s include the opening cysteine and the closing phenylalanine or tryptophan. The order of the fields is J gene, V gene, clone size, D gene, CDR3 protein, CDR3 DNA. The D gene is left open where the match is weak. Only part of the rows carry a size: once, few, many, or a class if the clone is expanded.

>TRBJ2-5|TRBV5-1|-|TRBD1
CASSTDTGTGAQETQYF
TGCGCCAGCAGCACAGACACCGGGACAGGGGCCCAAGAGACCCAGTACTTC
>TRBJ2-4|TRBV19|-|-
CASSRGIIVAKNIQYF
TGTGCCAGTAGCCGAGGGATTATAGTTGCCAAAAACATTCAGTACTTC
>TRBJ2-3|TRBV15|-|-
CATSRDGGNSDTQYF
TGTGCCACCAGCAGGGATGGCGGGAATTCAGATACGCAGTATTTT
>TRBJ2-3|TRBV19|-|-
CASSQGSDTQYF
TGTGCCAGTAGCCAGGGTTCAGATACGCAGTATTTT
>TRBJ2-2|TRBV4-2|once|-
CASSPLLPGELFF
TGTGCCAGCAGCCCTTTACTCCCCGGGGAGCTGTTTTTT
>TRBJ2-1|TRBV6-6|-|-
CASSYSFSNPYNEQFF
TGTGCCAGCAGTTACTCTTTTTCTAACCCCTACAATGAGCAGTTCTTC
>TRBJ2-2|TRBV4-1|few|TRBD1
CASSQDRGNTGELFF
TGCGCCAGCAGCCAGGACAGGGGTAACACCGGGGAGCTGTTTTTT
>TRBJ2-5|TRBV10-2|-|-
CASSGGTTSVETQYF
TGCGCCAGCTCTGGAGGTACCACGTCGGTGGAGACCCAGTACTTC
>TRBJ2-1|TRBV28|-|-
CASKTPDYNEQFF
TGTGCCAGCAAGACACCTGATTACAATGAGCAGTTCTTC
>TRBJ2-7|TRBV5-1|-|TRBD2
CASSPSSGRYEQYF
TGCGCCAGCAGCCCGTCTAGCGGGAGGTACGAGCAGTACTTC
>TRBJ2-3|TRBV30|few|-
CAWRKAGDTQYF
TGTGCCTGGAGGAAGGCGGGAGATACGCAGTATTTT
>TRBJ2-7|TRBV11-2|-|-
CASSLETTAVLPVEQYF
TGTGCCAGCAGCTTAGAAACGACAGCTGTACTTCCCGTCGAGCAGTACTTC
>TRBJ2-7|TRBV6-5|-|-
CASSYTSQRWYHEQYF
TGTGCCAGCAGTTACACCTCTCAGCGGTGGTACCACGAGCAGTACTTC
>TRBJ2-1|TRBV19|-|-
CASTFGGLGFNEQFF
TGTGCCAGTACCTTCGGGGGGCTTGGGTTCAATGAGCAGTTCTTC
>TRBJ1-1|TRBV29-1|-|-
CSVIGREAFF
TGCAGCGTTATCGGTCGGGAAGCTTTCTTT
>TRBJ1-5|TRBV7-9|few|-
CSSSLSGGPQHF
TGTTCCAGCAGCTTATCGGGGGGGCCCCAGCATTTT
>TRBJ2-1|TRBV7-9|once|TRBD1
CASTGTGVNNEQFF
TGTGCCAGCACCGGGACAGGGGTAAACAATGAGCAGTTCTTC
>TRBJ2-2|TRBV28|-|TRBD2
CASSFRLASGELFF
TGTGCCAGCAGTTTCCGACTAGCATCCGGGGAGCTGTTTTTT
>TRBJ2-7|TRBV30|-|TRBD2
CAGGEAGGPYEQYF
TGTGCCGGGGGGGAAGCGGGAGGTCCCTACGAGCAGTACTTC
>TRBJ2-1|TRBV9|few|-
CASSVAGEGYNEQFF
TGTGCCAGCAGCGTAGCAGGGGAGGGCTACAATGAGCAGTTCTTC
>TRBJ1-1|TRBV27|-|TRBD1
CASSPSPGQGDTEAFF
TGTGCCAGCAGTCCATCCCCGGGACAGGGGGACACTGAAGCTTTCTTT
>TRBJ2-4|TRBV11-2|-|TRBD1
CASSLRMTGDLAKNIQYF
TGTGCCAGCAGCTTACGTATGACAGGGGATCTAGCCAAAAACATTCAGTACTTC
>TRBJ1-2|TRBV5-1|-|-
CASSLTPGQSIGYTF
TGCGCCAGCAGCTTAACTCCAGGACAAAGCATTGGCTACACCTTC
>TRBJ2-7|TRBV27|-|TRBD1
CASSPPGGFIYEQYF
TGTGCCAGCAGTCCGCCAGGGGGCTTCATCTACGAGCAGTACTTC
>TRBJ2-3|TRBV15|once|TRBD2
CATSRDILAGDYGDTQYF
TGTGCCACCAGCAGAGATATCTTGGCGGGAGATTATGGAGATACGCAGTATTTT
>TRBJ1-3|TRBV4-1|-|-
CASSQVDSGNTIYF
TGCGCCAGCAGCCAAGTGGACAGTGGAAACACCATATATTTT
>TRBJ2-5|TRBV11-2|-|TRBD1
CASSYRGRGETQYF
TGTGCCAGCAGCTACAGGGGCCGGGGAGAGACCCAGTACTTC
>TRBJ1-6|TRBV2|-|TRBD1
CASRGQGGNNSPLHF
TGTGCCAGCAGGGGACAGGGCGGAAATAATTCACCCCTCCACTTT
>TRBJ2-1|TRBV6-5|-|-
CASSYSASNEQFF
TGTGCCAGCAGTTACTCTGCCAGTAACGAGCAGTTCTTC
>TRBJ1-2|TRBV10-2|-|TRBD1
CASTDRGHYGYTF
TGCGCCAGCACTGACAGGGGGCACTATGGCTACACCTTC
>TRBJ2-5|TRBV29-1|few|TRBD1
CSVEGVARGFQETQYF
TGCAGCGTTGAAGGAGTGGCCAGGGGGTTCCAAGAGACCCAGTACTTC
>TRBJ2-6|TRBV5-1|-|-
CASSSSGSGANVLTF
TGCGCCAGCAGCTCCTCCGGCTCTGGGGCCAACGTCCTGACTTTC
>TRBJ2-2|TRBV25-1|few|-
CASSPVPGELFF
TGTGCCAGCAGCCCCGTCCCCGGGGAGCTGTTTTTT
>TRBJ1-5|TRBV5-5|few|-
CASSLDGQYNQPQHF
TGTGCCAGCAGCTTGGATGGGCAGTACAATCAGCCCCAGCATTTT
>TRBJ2-7|TRBV28|-|-
CASSLPRGSYEQYF
TGTGCCAGCAGTTTGCCCAGGGGCTCCTACGAGCAGTACTTC
>TRBJ2-2|TRBV28|-|-
CASSLPGHSGTGELFF
TGTGCCAGCAGTTTGCCCGGTCATAGTGGCACCGGGGAGCTGTTTTTT
>TRBJ1-1|TRBV27|-|-
CASSLLRGASTEAFF
TGTGCCAGCAGTTTATTACGGGGGGCGAGCACTGAAGCTTTCTTT
>TRBJ2-4|TRBV10-1|-|-
CASSEATGAKNIQYF
TGCGCCAGCAGTGAGGCCACCGGAGCCAAAAACATTCAGTACTTC
>TRBJ1-6|TRBV28|-|-
CASRQSSYNSPLHF
TGTGCCAGCAGACAGAGCTCCTATAATTCACCCCTCCACTTT
>TRBJ2-5|TRBV7-9|-|-
CASSLISDRRETQYF
TGTGCCAGCAGCTTGATCTCAGACAGGAGAGAGACCCAGTACTTC
>TRBJ1-4|TRBV11-1|-|-
CASSVTDTTNEKLFF
TGTGCCAGCAGCGTGACAGATACAACTAATGAAAAACTGTTTTTT
>TRBJ2-1|TRBV6-5|-|-
CASSYGSLSYNEQFF
TGTGCCAGCAGTTACGGGAGTTTGTCCTACAATGAGCAGTTCTTC
>TRBJ1-5|TRBV7-2|-|-
CASSLQGISNQPQHF
TGTGCCAGCAGCTTACAGGGGATTAGCAATCAGCCCCAGCATTTT
>TRBJ1-6|TRBV19|-|-
CATSRESSYNSPLHF
TGTGCCACCTCAAGGGAGTCCTCCTATAATTCACCCCTCCACTTT
>TRBJ2-7|TRBV6-5|-|TRBD2
CASSYAGGSYEQYF
TGTGCCAGCAGTTACGCGGGAGGCTCCTACGAGCAGTACTTC
>TRBJ2-3|TRBV7-2|-|TRBD2
CASSVGLAADTQYF
TGTGCCAGCAGCGTTGGACTAGCCGCAGATACGCAGTATTTT
>TRBJ2-3|TRBV10-1|-|TRBD2
CASSGTGGRKADTQYF
TGCGCCAGCAGTGGGACTGGCGGGAGGAAAGCAGATACGCAGTATTTT
>TRBJ2-2|TRBV10-1|few|TRBD2
CASSLQGLADTGELFF
TGCGCCAGCAGCCTACAGGGACTAGCGGACACCGGGGAGCTGTTTTTT
>TRBJ2-2|TRBV10-3|-|TRBD2
CATRTSGDTGELFF
TGTGCCACCCGGACTAGCGGGGACACCGGGGAGCTGTTTTTT
>TRBJ2-3|TRBV5-4|-|-
CASGTGGTDTQYF
TGTGCCAGCGGGACGGGGGGCACAGATACGCAGTATTTT
>TRBJ2-1|TRBV7-9|-|TRBD2
CSSSLVGTSGRKRNEQFF
TGTTCCAGCAGCTTAGTTGGGACTAGCGGGAGAAAAAGGAATGAGCAGTTCTTC
>TRBJ2-1|TRBV10-3|-|TRBD2
CAIRGGTSPNNEQFF
TGTGCCATCAGGGGAGGGACTAGCCCTAACAATGAGCAGTTCTTC
>TRBJ2-7|TRBV5-1|-|-
CASSLTSSYEQYF
TGCGCCAGCAGCTTGACTAGTTCCTACGAGCAGTACTTC
>TRBJ2-7|TRBV7-9|-|TRBD2
CASSLGSYGGRAQEQYF
TGTGCCAGCAGCTTAGGTTCGTATGGCGGGAGGGCGCAGGAGCAGTACTTC
>TRBJ2-7|TRBV29-1|-|-
CNVDGDSSYEQYF
TGCAACGTTGACGGGGACTCGTCCTACGAGCAGTACTTC
>TRBJ2-7|TRBV27|-|-
CASSVGTLKAEQYF
TGTGCCAGCAGTGTCGGGACTCTTAAAGCCGAGCAGTACTTC
>TRBJ2-3|TRBV5-1|-|-
CASSLVLVPDTQYF
TGCGCCAGCAGCTTGGTACTAGTCCCAGATACGCAGTATTTT